The 5 T cell receptor beta chains listed next were all sequenced from one sample in a study of blood T cell repertoires in COVID-19. TCRdb keeps only in-frame clones here, not all; method: immunoSEQ multiplex PCR. The data hold over 200,000 clones, with approximately 90% observed a single time. The sequenced sample was peripheral blood. The receptor source for this set is a woman aged 18 to 35 who had recovered from COVID-19.

The chain carries TRBV28 and TRBJ1-5; possibly TRBD1 for D (5 bases). The CDR3 contains 16 residues. V lost 3 bases and J 6 bases, leaving 18 bases between the germline ends. Per germline, CDR1 MDHEN and CDR2 SYDVKM. CDR3: CASSLDSQGGGQPQHF. The CDR3 region has the DNA TGTGCCAGCAGTTTGGACTCCCAGGGCGGGGGTCAGCCCCAGCATTTT. The entire variable domain, with the rest obtained from reference TRBV28 and TRBJ1-5, is as follows: DVKVTQSSRYLVKRTGEKVFLECVQDMDHENMFWYRQDPGLGLRLIYFSYDVKMKEKGDIPEGYSVSREKKERFSLILESASTNQTSMYLCASSLDSQGGGQPQHFGDGTRLSIL.

The rearrangement joins TRBV11-2 to TRBJ2-2; 9 bases align to TRBD2. The CDR3 totals 16 residues. Germline lookup yields CDR1 SGHAT and CDR2 FQNNGV. V lost 3 bases, J lost 3 bases, and 5 bases stayed unmatched. CDR3 in amino acids: CASSFGREGDTGELFF. CDR3 in DNA: TGTGCCAGCAGCTTTGGGCGGGAGGGGGACACCGGGGAGCTGTTTTTT.

The DNA of the CDR3 is TGTGCCAGCAGTCCACTCGATACTTTTTATGGCTACACCTTC. This codes for CASSPLDTFYGYTF. This chain links TRBV27 with TRBJ1-2; no clear D gene. CDR3 length equals 14 residues. The germline V and J ends were trimmed by 5 bases and 5 bases, with 15 bases remaining between them. CDR1 and CDR2 from the germline V gene are MNHEY and SMNVEV (reference sequence).

The genes are TRBV19 and TRBJ2-1, with 7 bases lining up with TRBD1. The J segment lost 6 bases and the V segment lost 3 bases, leaving 5 bases of the junction unmatched. The CDR3 sequence is 14 residues long. The germline gives CDR1 LNHDA, CDR2 SQIVND (reference sequence). CDR3 protein: CASSILGTANEQFF. CDR3 nucleotides: TGTGCCAGTAGTATCTTGGGGACAGCCAATGAGCAGTTCTTC.

In this sample, this clone turned up a few times. The chain couples TRBV11-2 to TRBJ1-3; D not certain. This CDR3 comprises 13 residues. Germline V gives CDR1 SGHAT, CDR2 FQNNGV. Trimming pared 4 bases from V and 8 bases from J, leaving 12 bases between. The CDR3 reads CASSSRVYDTIYF. In DNA, the CDR3 is TGTGCCAGCAGCTCCCGGGTCTACGACACCATATATTTT.